The clone carrying this TCR beta chain was observed once. Its antigen remains unknown. The sample originates from a study of shared clonotypes between healthy human individuals. In the study overall: Used for every donor were three CD4 naive, three CD4 memory, two CD8 naive and one CD8 memory plate.

Whole-study results and caveats: Relative to memory subsets, naive subsets generally showed larger estimated richness.

This CDR3 is built from 13 residues. Trimming left V 4 bases short and J 8 bases short, with 15 bases between. CDR1 and CDR2 from the germline V gene are SGHRS and YFSETQ. Produced via immunoSEQ multiplex PCR; TCRdb's table is partial and in-frame only. The sample gives 2 million or so clones, 90% to 95% of which show up once; 0.1% to 0.15% is in the top ten. The chain links TRBV5-1 to TRBJ1-2; D possibly corresponds to TRBD1 (6 bases). The sequencing sample was made of naive CD4+ T cells sorted from blood. Regarding subset: CD45RA+ positively selected. This clonotype originated in a man aged 18 to 35 in good health. The CDR3, as DNA: TGCGCCAGCAGCCCAGAGGGGGATGGAGGCTACACCTTC. Translation: CASSPEGDGGYTF.